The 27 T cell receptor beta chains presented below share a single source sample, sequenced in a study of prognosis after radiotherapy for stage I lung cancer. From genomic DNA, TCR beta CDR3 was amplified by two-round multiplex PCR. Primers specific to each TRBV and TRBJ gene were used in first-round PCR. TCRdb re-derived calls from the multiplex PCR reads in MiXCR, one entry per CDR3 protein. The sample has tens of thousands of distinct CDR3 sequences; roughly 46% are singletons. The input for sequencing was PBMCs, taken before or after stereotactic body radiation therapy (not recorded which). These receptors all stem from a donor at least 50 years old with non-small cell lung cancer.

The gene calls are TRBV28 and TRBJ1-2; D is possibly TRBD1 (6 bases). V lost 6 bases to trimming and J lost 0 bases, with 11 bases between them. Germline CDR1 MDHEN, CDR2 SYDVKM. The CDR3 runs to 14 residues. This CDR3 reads CASSQGNTNYGYTF. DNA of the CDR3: TGTGCCAGCAGCCAGGGGAATACTAACTATGGCTACACCTTC.

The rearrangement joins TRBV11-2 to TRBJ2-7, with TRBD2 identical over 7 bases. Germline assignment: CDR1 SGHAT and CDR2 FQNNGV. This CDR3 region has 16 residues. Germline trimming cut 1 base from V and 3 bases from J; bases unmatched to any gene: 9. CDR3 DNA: TGTGCCAGCAGCTTAGGAGGGACTACATTAGGCTACGAGCAGTACTTC. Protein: CASSLGGTTLGYEQYF.

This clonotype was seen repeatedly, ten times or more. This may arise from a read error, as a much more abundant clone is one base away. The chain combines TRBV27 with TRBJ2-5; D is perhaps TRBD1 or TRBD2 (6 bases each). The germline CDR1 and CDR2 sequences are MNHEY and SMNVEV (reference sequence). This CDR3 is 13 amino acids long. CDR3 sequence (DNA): TGTGCCAGCAGTTTCGGAGGGGGAGAGGCCCAGTACTTC. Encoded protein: CASSFGGGEAQYF.

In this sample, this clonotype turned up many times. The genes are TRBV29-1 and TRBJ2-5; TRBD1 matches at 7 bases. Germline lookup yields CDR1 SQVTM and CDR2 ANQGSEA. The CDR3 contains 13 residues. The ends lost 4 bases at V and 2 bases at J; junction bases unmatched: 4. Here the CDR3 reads CSVAGQAQETQYF. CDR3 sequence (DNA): TGCAGCGTTGCCGGACAGGCACAAGAGACCCAGTACTTC.

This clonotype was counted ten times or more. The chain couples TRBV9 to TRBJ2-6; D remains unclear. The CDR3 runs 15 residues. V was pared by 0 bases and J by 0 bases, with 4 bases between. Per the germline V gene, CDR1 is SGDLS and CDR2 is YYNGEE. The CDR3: CASSVESSGANVLTF. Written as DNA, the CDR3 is TGTGCCAGCAGCGTAGAAAGCTCTGGGGCCAACGTCCTGACTTTC.

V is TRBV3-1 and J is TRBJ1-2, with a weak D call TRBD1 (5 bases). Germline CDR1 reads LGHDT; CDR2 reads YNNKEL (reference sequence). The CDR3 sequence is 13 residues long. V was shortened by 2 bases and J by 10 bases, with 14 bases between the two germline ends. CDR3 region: CASSQRGKDDYTF. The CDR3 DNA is TGTGCCAGCAGCCAACGGGGGAAAGATGACTACACCTTC.

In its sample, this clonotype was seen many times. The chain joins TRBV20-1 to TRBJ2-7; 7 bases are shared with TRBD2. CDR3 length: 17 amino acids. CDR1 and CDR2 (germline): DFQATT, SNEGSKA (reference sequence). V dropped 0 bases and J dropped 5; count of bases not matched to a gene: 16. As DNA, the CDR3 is TGCAGTGCTAGAGATAGGTTCAAGGCGGGAGTCGTACACGAGCAGTACTTC. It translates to CSARDRFKAGVVHEQYF.

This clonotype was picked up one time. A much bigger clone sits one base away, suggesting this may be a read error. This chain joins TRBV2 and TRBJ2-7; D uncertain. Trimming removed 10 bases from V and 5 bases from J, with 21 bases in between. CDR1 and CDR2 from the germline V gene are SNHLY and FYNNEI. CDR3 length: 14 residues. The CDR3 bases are TGTGCCAACAGCCGTCAGACATGGTTGAACGAGCAGTACTTC. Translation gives CANSRQTWLNEQYF.

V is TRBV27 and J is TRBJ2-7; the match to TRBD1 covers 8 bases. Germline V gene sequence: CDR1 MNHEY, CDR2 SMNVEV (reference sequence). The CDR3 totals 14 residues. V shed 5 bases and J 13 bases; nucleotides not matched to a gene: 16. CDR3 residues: CASSPGQGTYDHYF. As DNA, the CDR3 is TGTGCCAGCAGTCCCGGACAGGGTACCTACGATCATTACTTC.

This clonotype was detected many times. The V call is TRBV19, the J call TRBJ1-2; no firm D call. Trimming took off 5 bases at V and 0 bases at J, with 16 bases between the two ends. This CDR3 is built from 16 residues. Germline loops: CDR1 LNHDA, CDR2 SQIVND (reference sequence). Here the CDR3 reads CASSVLVVQANYGYTF. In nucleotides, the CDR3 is TGTGCCAGTAGTGTCCTGGTCGTGCAGGCTAACTATGGCTACACCTTC.

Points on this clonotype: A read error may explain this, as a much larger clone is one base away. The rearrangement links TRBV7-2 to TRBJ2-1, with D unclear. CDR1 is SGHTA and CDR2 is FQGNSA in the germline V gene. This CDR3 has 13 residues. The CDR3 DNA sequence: TGTGTCAGCAGCCTCCCAATTAATGATGAGCAGTTCTTC. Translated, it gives CVSSLPINDEQFF.

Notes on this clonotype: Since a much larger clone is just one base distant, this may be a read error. The CDR3 region is CASSNEVENIQYF. The CDR3 bases are TGTGCCAGCAGTAACGAAGTGGAAAACATTCAGTACTTC. The genes are TRBV12-3 or TRBV12-4 and TRBJ2-4; D not resolved. V lost 5 bases, J lost 5 bases, and 10 bases lay in between. This CDR3 is 13 amino acids long.

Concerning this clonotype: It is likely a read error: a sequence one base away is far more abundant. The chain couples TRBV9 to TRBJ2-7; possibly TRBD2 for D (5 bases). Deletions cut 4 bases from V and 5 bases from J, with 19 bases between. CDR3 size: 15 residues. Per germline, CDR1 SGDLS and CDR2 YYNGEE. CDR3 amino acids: CASSLAQPGSHEQYF. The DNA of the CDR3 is TGTGCCAGCAGCTTGGCTCAACCGGGATCCCACGAGCAGTACTTC.

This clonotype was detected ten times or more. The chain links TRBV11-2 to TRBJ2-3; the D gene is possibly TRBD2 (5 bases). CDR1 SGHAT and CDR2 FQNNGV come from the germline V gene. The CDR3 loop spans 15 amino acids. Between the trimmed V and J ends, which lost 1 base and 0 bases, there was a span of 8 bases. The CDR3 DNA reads TGTGCCAGCAGCTTAGCGGGGAGTAGCACAGATACGCAGTATTTT. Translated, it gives CASSLAGSSTDTQYF. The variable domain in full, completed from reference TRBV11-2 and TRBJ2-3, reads EAGVAQSPRYKIIEKRQSVAFWCNPISGHATLYWYQQILGQGPKLLIQFQNNGVVDDSQLPKDRFSAERLKGVDSTLKIQPAKLEDSAVYLCASSLAGSSTDTQYFGPGTRLTVL.

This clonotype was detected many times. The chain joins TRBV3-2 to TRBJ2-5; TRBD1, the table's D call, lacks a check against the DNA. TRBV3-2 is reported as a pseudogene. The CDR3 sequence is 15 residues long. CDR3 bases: TGTGCCAGCAGCCTCGGACAGGGGATGAGAGAGACCCAGTACTTC. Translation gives CASSLGQGMRETQYF.

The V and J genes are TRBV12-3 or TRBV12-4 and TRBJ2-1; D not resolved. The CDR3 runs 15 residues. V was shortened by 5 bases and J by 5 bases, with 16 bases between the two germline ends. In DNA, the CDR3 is TGTGCCAGCAGTGCCCAACTAAGAACAAACAATGAGCAGTTCTTC. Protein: CASSAQLRTNNEQFF.

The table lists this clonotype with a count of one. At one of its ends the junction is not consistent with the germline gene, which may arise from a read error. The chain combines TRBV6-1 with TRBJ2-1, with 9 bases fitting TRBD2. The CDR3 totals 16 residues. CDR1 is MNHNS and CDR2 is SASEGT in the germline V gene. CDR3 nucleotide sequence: TGTGCCAGCAGAATCATAGCGGGAGTGCCCTACAGTGAGCAGTTCTTC. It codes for CASRIIAGVPYSEQFF.

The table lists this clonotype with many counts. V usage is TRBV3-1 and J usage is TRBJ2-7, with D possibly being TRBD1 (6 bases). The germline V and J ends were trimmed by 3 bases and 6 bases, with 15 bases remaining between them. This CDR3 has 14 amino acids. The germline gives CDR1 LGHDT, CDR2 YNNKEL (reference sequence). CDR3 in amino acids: CASSHTGFKGEQYF. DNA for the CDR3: TGTGCCAGCAGCCACACAGGGTTTAAAGGCGAGCAGTACTTC.

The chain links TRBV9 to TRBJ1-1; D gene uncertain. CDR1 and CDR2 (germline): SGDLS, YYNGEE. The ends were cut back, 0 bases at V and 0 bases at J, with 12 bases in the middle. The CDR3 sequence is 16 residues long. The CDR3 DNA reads TGTGCCAGCAGCGTAGAGGACTACCCAGTGAACACTGAAGCTTTCTTT. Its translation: CASSVEDYPVNTEAFF.

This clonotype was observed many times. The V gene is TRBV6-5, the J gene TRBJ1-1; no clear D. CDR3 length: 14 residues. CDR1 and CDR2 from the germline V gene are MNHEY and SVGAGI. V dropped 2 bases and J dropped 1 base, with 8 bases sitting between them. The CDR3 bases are TGTGCCAGCAGTTACGGGGAACAGAACACTGAAGCTTTCTTT. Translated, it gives CASSYGEQNTEAFF.

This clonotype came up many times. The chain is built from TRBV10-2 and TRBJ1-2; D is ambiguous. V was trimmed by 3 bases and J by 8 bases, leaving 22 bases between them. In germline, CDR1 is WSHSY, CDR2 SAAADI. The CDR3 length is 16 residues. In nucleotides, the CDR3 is TGCGCCAGCAGTGATCTCGCGGACGGTCCCCGCCTGGGCTACACCTTC. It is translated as CASSDLADGPRLGYTF.

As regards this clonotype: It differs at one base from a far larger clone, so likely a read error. The CDR3 reads CASSATVNEQFF. DNA of the CDR3: TGTGCCAGCAGCGCGACAGTGAATGAGCAGTTCTTC. The chain links TRBV11-2 to TRBJ2-1, with D maybe TRBD1 (5 bases). There are 12 residues in the CDR3. CDR1 and CDR2 from the germline V gene are SGHAT and FQNNGV. Trimming removed 5 bases from V and 7 bases from J, with 9 bases in between.

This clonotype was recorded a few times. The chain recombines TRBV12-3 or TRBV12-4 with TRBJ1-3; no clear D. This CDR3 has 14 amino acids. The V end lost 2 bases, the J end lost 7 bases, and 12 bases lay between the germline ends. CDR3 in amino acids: CASSLKLGRNTIYF. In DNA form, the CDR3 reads TGTGCCAGCAGTTTAAAGCTGGGTAGGAACACCATATATTTT.

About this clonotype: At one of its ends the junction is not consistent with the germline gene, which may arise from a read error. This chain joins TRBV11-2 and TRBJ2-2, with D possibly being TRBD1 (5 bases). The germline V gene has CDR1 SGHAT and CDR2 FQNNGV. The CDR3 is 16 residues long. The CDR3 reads CASTLWAGMNTWELFF. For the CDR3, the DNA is TGTGCCAGCACCCTCTGGGCAGGGATGAACACCTGGGAGCTGTTTTTT.

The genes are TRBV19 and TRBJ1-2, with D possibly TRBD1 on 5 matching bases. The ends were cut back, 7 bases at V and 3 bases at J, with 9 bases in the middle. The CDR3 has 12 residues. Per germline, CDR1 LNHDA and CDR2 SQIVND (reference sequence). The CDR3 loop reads CASNGADYGYTF. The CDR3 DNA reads TGTGCCAGTAATGGGGCGGACTATGGCTACACCTTC.

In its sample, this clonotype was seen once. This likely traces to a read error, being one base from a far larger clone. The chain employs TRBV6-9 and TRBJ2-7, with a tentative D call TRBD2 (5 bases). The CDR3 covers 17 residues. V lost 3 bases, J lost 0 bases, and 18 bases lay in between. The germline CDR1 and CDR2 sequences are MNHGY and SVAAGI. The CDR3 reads CASSYSRGSGVSYEQYF. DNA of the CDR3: TGTGCCAGCAGTTACTCCCGCGGGTCTGGGGTCTCCTACGAGCAGTACTTC.

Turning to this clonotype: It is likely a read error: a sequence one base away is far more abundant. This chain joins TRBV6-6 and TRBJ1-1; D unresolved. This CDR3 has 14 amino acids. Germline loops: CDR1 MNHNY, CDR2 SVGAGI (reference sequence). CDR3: CASSDSSSNTEAFF. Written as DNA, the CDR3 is TGTGCCAGCAGTGACTCGAGTAGTAACACTGAAGCTTTCTTT.